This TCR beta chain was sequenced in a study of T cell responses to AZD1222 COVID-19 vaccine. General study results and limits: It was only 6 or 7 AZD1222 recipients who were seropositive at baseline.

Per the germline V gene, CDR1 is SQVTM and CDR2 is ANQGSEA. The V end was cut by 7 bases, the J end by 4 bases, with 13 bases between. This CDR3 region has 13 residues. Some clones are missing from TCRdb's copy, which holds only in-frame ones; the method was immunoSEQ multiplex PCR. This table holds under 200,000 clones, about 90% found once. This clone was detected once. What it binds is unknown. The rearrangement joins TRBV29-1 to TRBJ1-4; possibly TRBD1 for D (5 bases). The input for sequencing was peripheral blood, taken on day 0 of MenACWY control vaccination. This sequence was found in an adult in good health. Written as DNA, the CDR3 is TGCAGCGCTGCAGGGAGGGTTAATGAAAAACTGTTTTTT. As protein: CSAAGRVNEKLFF. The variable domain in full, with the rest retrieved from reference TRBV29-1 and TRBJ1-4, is SAVISQKPSRDICQRGTSLTIQCQVDSQVTMMFWYRQQPGQSLTLIATANQGSEATYESGFVIDKFPISRPNLTFSTLTVSNMSPEDSSIYLCSAAGRVNEKLFFGSGTQLSVL.